Each of the 15 T cell receptor beta chains below was sequenced from the same sample in a study of T cell changes during pregnancy in multiple sclerosis. Sequenced by immunoSEQ multiplex PCR; TCRdb stores in-frame clones only, minus some. Of tens of thousands of clones listed, over 90% are singletons. Here the sequenced sample was peripheral blood, taken in the first trimester of pregnancy. The receptors here all came from a female donor with multiple sclerosis, enrolled in a pregnancy study.

This clone occurred once. The genes are TRBV11-2 and TRBJ1-1, with 7 bases aligning to TRBD1. The CDR3 has 18 residues. V gave up 1 base and J gave up 4 bases; unmatched junction bases: 15. CDR1 SGHAT and CDR2 FQNNGV come from the germline V gene. CDR3 DNA: TGTGCCAGCAGCTTAGCTGGGAGGACAGGAGGTCGTGGCACTGAAGCTTTCTTT. Residues: CASSLAGRTGGRGTEAFF.

This clone is a singleton in its sample. The chain uses TRBV6-1 and TRBJ2-3; 7 bases align to TRBD1. With V trimmed by 6 bases and J by 1 base, 4 bases remained unmatched. CDR1 and CDR2 from the germline V gene are MNHNS and SASEGT. This CDR3 contains 14 residues. In DNA, the CDR3 is TGTGCCAGCAGGCCTACAGGGGGCACAGATACGCAGTATTTT. Translated, it gives CASRPTGGTDTQYF.

J is TRBJ1-2 and V is TRBV2; 7 bases map to TRBD1. Looked up from germline, CDR1 is SNHLY and CDR2 is FYNNEI. The CDR3 length is 14 residues. V shed 6 bases and J 4 bases; nucleotides not matched to a gene: 8. CDR3 amino acids: CASRGGTVSYGYTF. The CDR3 nucleotides are TGTGCCAGCAGAGGAGGGACAGTTAGCTATGGCTACACCTTC.

J is TRBJ2-2 and V is TRBV28; a weak D match, TRBD2 (7 bases). This CDR3 comprises 14 residues. In germline, CDR1 is MDHEN, CDR2 SYDVKM. The V end lost 7 bases, the J end lost 5 bases, and 14 bases lay between the germline ends. The CDR3 sequence: CASIWGGATGELFF. The CDR3 coding sequence is TGTGCCAGCATTTGGGGGGGCGCGACCGGGGAGCTGTTTTTT.

The chain joins TRBV7-2 to TRBJ2-3; TRBD1 aligns across 7 bases. V shed 7 bases, J shed 3 bases, and the junction held 16 bases outside the gene matches. There are 17 residues in the CDR3. Looked up from germline, CDR1 is SGHTA and CDR2 is FQGNSA. The chain's CDR3 is CASIKPHRGRPTDTQYF. CDR3 DNA: TGTGCCAGCATCAAACCCCACAGGGGCCGGCCGACAGATACGCAGTATTTT.

The chain recombines TRBV2 with TRBJ1-2; TRBD1 agrees at 8 bases. The CDR3 sequence is 13 residues long. Germline values: CDR1 SNHLY, CDR2 FYNNEI. V lost 9 bases to trimming and J lost 6 bases; unmatched junction nucleotides: 9. CDR3 residues: CARRTGWDDGYTF. The CDR3 bases are TGTGCCAGAAGGACAGGGTGGGATGATGGCTACACCTTC.

The chain carries TRBV9 and TRBJ1-5, with D possibly being TRBD1 (5 bases). Germline V gene sequence: CDR1 SGDLS, CDR2 YYNGEE. The CDR3 runs 13 residues. The V end was cut by 4 bases, the J end by 9 bases, with 14 bases between. This chain's CDR3 is CASSTGGEGPQHF. In nucleotides, the CDR3 is TGTGCCAGCAGCACCGGAGGGGAAGGGCCCCAGCATTTT. The entire variable domain, with the rest obtained from reference TRBV9 and TRBJ1-5, is as follows: DSGVTQTPKHLITATGQRVTLRCSPRSGDLSVYWYQQSLDQGLQFLIQYYNGEERAKGNILERFSAQQFPDLHSELNLSSLELGDSALYFCASSTGGEGPQHFGDGTRLSIL.

The genes are TRBV7-2 and TRBJ1-2; 9 positions agree with TRBD1. Germline CDR1 SGHTA, CDR2 FQGNSA. V shed 5 bases and J 5 bases; nucleotides not matched to a gene: 9. This CDR3 comprises 15 residues. The CDR3 DNA follows: TGTGCCAGCAGCCAAACGGGACAGGGAGTTTATGGCTACACCTTC. This translates into CASSQTGQGVYGYTF.

The genes are TRBV19 and TRBJ2-1; 7 nucleotides match TRBD1. This CDR3 has 15 residues. Germline CDR1 is LNHDA and CDR2 is SQIVND (reference sequence). J lost 4 bases, V lost 5 bases, and 8 bases had no gene match. Here the CDR3 DNA reads TGTGCCAGTAGTCCCAGGGGGAGCGATTACAATGAGCAGTTCTTC. Translated: CASSPRGSDYNEQFF.

The rearrangement joins TRBV19 to TRBJ1-3, with D possibly being TRBD1 (6 bases). The CDR3 covers 16 residues. The V end was cut by 2 bases, the J end by 2 bases, with 13 bases between. The germline gives CDR1 LNHDA, CDR2 SQIVND (reference sequence). The CDR3 coding sequence is TGTGCCAGTAGTATATTACAGGGAACGACTGGAAACACCATATATTTT. Protein sequence: CASSILQGTTGNTIYF. Full variable domain (remainder filled in from reference TRBV19 and TRBJ1-3): DGGITQSPKYLFRKEGQNVTLSCEQNLNHDAMYWYRQDPGQGLRLIYYSQIVNDFQKGDIAEGYSVSREKKESFPLTVTSAQKNPTAFYLCASSILQGTTGNTIYFGEGSWLTVV.

The chain employs TRBV6-1 and TRBJ2-1; TRBD2 aligns across 8 bases. Losses at the gene ends were 8 bases for V and 6 bases for J; bases not matched to a gene: 12. The CDR3 runs 15 residues. The germline gives CDR1 MNHNS, CDR2 SASEGT. CDR3 DNA sequence: TGTGCCAGCCGCCCGGCGGGGGGCGCCCGCAATGAGCAGTTCTTC. Protein product: CASRPAGGARNEQFF.

The chain links TRBV4-2 to TRBJ2-1; TRBD1 might be the D (5 bases). The V end was cut by 0 bases, the J end by 4 bases, with 7 bases between. Germline V gene data show CDR1 as LGHNA and CDR2 as YNFKEQ. This CDR3 is built from 14 residues. Here the CDR3 reads CASSQETAYNEQFF. CDR3 sequence (DNA): TGTGCCAGCAGCCAAGAGACAGCTTACAATGAGCAGTTCTTC.

The V call is TRBV6-1, the J call TRBJ2-1; D gene uncertain. CDR1 is MNHNS and CDR2 is SASEGT in the germline V gene. V was clipped by 1 base and J by 8 bases, with 9 bases between them. The length of the CDR3 is 13 residues. The CDR3, as DNA: TGTGCCAGCAGTGAAGACGGGTACTATGAGCAGTTCTTC. It encodes CASSEDGYYEQFF.

V and J are TRBV6-5 and TRBJ1-1, with no clear D. V shed 0 bases and J shed 7 bases, with 9 bases lying between them. This CDR3 has 13 amino acids. Germline CDR1 reads MNHEY; CDR2 reads SVGAGI. CDR3 amino acids: CASSYSSRYEAFF. The DNA for the CDR3 is TGTGCCAGCAGTTACTCGAGCCGATATGAAGCTTTCTTT.

The CDR3 DNA reads TGTGCCAGCAGCCCAGGTTGGGACTATGGCTACACCTTC. This translates into CASSPGWDYGYTF. V is TRBV9 and J is TRBJ1-2; no clear D gene. Trimming stripped 4 bases from V and 3 bases from J, with 10 bases between. This CDR3 has 13 amino acids. Germline V CDR1 and CDR2: SGDLS, YYNGEE.